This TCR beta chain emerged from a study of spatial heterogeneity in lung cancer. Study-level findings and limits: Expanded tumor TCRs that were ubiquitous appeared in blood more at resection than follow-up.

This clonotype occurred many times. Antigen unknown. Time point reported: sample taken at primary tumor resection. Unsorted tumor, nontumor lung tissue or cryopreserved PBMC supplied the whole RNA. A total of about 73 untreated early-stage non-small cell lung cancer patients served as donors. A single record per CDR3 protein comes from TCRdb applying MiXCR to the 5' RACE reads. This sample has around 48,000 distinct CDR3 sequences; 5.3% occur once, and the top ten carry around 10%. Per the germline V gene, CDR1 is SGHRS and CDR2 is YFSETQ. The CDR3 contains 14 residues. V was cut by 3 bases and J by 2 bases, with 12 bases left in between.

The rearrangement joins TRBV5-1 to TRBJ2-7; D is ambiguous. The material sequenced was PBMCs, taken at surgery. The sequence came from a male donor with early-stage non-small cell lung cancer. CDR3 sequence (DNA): TGCGCCAGCAGCTCCGACCTAGGCCCCTACGAGCAGTACTTC. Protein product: CASSSDLGPYEQYF.